This paragraph reports one T cell receptor beta chain. This entry comes from a study of blood T cell repertoires in COVID-19. The overall study: Whether acute or convalescent, the COVID-19 samples came from the United States, Italy and Spain. The cDNA or gDNA used as material had been derived from T cells, B-cell-depleted T cells, or PBMCs.

V lost 1 base, J lost 2 bases, and 0 bases stayed unmatched. This CDR3 is 15 amino acids long. In germline, CDR1 is LGHDT, CDR2 YNNKEL (reference sequence). In the original workflow: Researchers report that nucleated cell counts were estimated from reference gene primer amplification. Data came from immunoSEQ multiplex PCR; TCRdb stores just in-frame clones and leaves some out. V and J calls and clone size come straight from that table; D and trimming were deduced from the DNA. The sample lists some 140,000 clones; around 76% were seen once. The V call is TRBV3-1 (or the pseudogene TRBV3-2), the J call TRBJ1-2, with 11 bases lining up with TRBD1. The specimen was peripheral blood. This clonotype was sampled from a human donor in a cohort sampled during active COVID-19. The CDR3 nucleotides are TGTGCCAGCAGCCAAGGGGACAGGGGGAACTATGGCTACACCTTC. Its protein is CASSQGDRGNYGYTF.